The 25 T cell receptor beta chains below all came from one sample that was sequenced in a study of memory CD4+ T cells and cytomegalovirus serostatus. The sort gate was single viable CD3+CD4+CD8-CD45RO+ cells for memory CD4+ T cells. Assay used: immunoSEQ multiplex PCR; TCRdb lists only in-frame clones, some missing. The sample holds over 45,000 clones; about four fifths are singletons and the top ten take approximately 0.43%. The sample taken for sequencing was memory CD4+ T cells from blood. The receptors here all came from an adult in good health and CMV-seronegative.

The CDR3 region has the DNA TGTGCCTGGGGGGGGGCCGGGGAGCTGTTTTTT. It codes for CAWGGAGELFF. The chain is built from TRBV30 and TRBJ2-2; TRBD2 aligns across 7 bases. Germline V gene sequence: CDR1 GTSNPN, CDR2 SVGIG (reference sequence). V dropped 5 bases and J dropped 6; count of bases not matched to a gene: 0. There are 11 residues in the CDR3. Supplemented by reference TRBV30 and TRBJ2-2, the full variable domain reads SQTIHQWPATLVQPVGSPLSLECTVEGTSNPNLYWYRQAAGRGLQLLFYSVGIGQISSEVPQNLSASRPQDRQFILSSKKLLLSDSGFYLCAWGGAGELFFGEGSRLTVL.

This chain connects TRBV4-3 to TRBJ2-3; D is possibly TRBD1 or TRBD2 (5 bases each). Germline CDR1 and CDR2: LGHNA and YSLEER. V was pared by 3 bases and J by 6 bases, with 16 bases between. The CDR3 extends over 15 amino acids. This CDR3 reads CASSQQPGAGDTQYF. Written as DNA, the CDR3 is TGCGCCAGCAGCCAGCAACCCGGGGCTGGCGATACGCAGTATTTT.

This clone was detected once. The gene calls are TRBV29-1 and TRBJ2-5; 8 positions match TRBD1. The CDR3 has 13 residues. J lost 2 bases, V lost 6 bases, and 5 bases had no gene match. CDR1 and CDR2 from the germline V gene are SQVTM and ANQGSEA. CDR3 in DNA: TGCAGCGTGAGGACAGGGCTACAAGAGACCCAGTACTTC. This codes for CSVRTGLQETQYF.

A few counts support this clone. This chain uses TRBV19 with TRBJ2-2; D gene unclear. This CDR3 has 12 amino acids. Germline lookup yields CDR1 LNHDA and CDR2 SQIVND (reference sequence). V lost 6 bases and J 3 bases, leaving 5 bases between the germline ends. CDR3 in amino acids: CASSRDTGELFF. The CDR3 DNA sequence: TGTGCCAGTAGCCGAGACACCGGGGAGCTGTTTTTT.

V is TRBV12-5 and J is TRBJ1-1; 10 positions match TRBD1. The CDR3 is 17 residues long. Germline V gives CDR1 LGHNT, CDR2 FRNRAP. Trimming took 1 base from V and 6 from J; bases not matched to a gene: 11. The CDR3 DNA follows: TGTGCTAGTGGTTTGGATACGAACCGGGACAGGGGACCTGAAGCTTTCTTT. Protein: CASGLDTNRDRGPEAFF.

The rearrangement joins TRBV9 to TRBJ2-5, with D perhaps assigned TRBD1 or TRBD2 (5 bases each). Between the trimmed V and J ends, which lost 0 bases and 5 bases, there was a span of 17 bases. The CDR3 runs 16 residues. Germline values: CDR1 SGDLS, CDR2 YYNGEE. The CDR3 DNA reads TGTGCCAGCAGCGTAGGGGATCCGGGCCGGGGCGAGACCCAGTACTTC. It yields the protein CASSVGDPGRGETQYF.

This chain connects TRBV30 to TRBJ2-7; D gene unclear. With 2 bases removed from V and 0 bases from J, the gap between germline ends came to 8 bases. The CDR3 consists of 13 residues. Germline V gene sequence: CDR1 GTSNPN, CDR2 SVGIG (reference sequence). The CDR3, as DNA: TGTGCCTGGAGTCTCACACCCTCCTACGAGCAGTACTTC. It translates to CAWSLTPSYEQYF.

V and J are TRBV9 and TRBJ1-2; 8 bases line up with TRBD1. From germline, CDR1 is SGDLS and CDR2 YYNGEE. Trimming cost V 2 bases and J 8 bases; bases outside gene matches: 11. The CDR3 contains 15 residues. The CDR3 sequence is CASSVSGQGNGGYTF. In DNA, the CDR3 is TGTGCCAGCAGCGTGTCTGGACAGGGTAACGGAGGCTACACCTTC.

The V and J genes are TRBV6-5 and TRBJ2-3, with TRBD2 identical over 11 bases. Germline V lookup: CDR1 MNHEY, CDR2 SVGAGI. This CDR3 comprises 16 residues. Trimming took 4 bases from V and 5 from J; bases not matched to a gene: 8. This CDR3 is CASSSLAGGGGDTQYF. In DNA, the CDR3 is TGTGCCAGCAGTTCCCTAGCGGGGGGCGGGGGAGATACGCAGTATTTT.

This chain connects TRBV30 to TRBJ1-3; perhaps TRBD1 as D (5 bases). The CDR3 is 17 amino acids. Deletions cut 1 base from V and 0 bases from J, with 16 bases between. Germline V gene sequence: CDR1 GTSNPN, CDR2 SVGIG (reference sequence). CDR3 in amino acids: CAWSAGAGPYSGNTIYF. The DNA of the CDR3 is TGTGCCTGGAGTGCTGGGGCAGGTCCATACTCTGGAAACACCATATATTTT.

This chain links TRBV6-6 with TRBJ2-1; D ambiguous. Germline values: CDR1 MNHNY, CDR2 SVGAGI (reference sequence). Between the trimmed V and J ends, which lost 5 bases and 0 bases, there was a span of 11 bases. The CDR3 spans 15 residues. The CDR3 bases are TGTGCCAGCAGTAAGGAGCTGAGCTCCTACAATGAGCAGTTCTTC. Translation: CASSKELSSYNEQFF.

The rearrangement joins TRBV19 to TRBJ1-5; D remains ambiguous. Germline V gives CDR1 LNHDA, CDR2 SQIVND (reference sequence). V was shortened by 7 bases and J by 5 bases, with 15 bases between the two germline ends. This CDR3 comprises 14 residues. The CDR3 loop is CASTSGYHYQPQHF. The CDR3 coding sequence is TGTGCCAGTACCTCGGGCTACCACTATCAGCCCCAGCATTTT.

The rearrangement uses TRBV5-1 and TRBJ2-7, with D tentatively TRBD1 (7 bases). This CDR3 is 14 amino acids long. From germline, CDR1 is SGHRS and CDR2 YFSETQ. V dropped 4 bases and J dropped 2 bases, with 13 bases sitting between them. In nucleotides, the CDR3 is TGCGCCAGCAGCCCGGGGGACAGAGCCTACGAGCAGTACTTC. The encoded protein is CASSPGDRAYEQYF.

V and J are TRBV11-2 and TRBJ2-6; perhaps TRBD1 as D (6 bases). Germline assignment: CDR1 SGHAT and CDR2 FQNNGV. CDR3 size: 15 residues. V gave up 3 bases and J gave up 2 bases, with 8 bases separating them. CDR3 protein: CASSFYRAGANVLTF. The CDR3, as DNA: TGTGCCAGCAGCTTTTACAGGGCTGGGGCCAACGTCCTGACTTTC. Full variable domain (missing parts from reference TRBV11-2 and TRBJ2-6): EAGVAQSPRYKIIEKRQSVAFWCNPISGHATLYWYQQILGQGPKLLIQFQNNGVVDDSQLPKDRFSAERLKGVDSTLKIQPAKLEDSAVYLCASSFYRAGANVLTFGAGSRLTVL.

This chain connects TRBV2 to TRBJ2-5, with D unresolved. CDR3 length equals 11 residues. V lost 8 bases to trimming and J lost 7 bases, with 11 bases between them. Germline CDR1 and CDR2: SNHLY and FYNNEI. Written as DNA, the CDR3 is TGTGCCAGCGGAGCATCTGGGACCCAGTACTTC. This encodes CASGASGTQYF.

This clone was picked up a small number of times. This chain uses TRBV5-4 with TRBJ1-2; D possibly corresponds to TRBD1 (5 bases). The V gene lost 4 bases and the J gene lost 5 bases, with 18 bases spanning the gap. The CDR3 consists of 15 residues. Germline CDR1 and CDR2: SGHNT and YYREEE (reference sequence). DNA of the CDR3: TGTGCCAGCAGCCCGGGACGGTCCCAGCTATATGGCTACACCTTC. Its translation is CASSPGRSQLYGYTF. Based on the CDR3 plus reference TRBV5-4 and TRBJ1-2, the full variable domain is ETGVTQSPTHLIKTRGQQVTLRCSSQSGHNTVSWYQQALGQGPQFIFQYYREEENGRGNFPPRFSGLQFPNYSSELNVNALELDDSALYLCASSPGRSQLYGYTFGSGTRLTVV.

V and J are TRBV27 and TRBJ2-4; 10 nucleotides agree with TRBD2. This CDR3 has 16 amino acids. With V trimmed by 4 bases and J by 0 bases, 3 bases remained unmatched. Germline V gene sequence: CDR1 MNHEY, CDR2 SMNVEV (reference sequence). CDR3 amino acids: CASSSTSGKAKNIQYF. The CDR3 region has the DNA TGTGCCAGCAGTTCCACTAGCGGGAAAGCCAAAAACATTCAGTACTTC.

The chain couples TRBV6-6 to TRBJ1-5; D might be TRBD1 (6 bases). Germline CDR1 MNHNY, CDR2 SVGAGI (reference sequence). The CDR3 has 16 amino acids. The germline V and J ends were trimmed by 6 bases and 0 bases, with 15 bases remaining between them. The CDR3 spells CASSLRGHLSNQPQHF. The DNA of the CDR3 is TGTGCCAGCAGCCTCCGGGGACACCTTAGCAATCAGCCCCAGCATTTT.

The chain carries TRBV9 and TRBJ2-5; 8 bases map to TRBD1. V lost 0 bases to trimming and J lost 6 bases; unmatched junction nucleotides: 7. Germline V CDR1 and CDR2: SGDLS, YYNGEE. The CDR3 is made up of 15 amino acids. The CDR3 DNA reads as TGTGCCAGCAGCGTAGCGGTGGGGGACAGGCAGACCCAGTACTTC. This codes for CASSVAVGDRQTQYF.

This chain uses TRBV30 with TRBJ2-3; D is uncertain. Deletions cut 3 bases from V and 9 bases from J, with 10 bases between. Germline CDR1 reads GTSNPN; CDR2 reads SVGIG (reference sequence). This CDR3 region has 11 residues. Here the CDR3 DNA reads TGTGCCTGGAGGGAGCCCCGAACGCAGTATTTT. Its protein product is CAWREPRTQYF.

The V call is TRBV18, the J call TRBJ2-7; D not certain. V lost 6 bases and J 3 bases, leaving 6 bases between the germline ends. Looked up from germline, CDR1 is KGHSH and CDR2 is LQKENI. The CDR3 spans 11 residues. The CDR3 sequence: CASSAFYEQYF. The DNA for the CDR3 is TGTGCCAGCTCCGCCTTCTACGAGCAGTACTTC.

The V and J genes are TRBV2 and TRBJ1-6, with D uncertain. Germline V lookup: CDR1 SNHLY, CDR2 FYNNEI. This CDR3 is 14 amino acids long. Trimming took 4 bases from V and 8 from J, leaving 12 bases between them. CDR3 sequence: CASSVKGYYSPLHF. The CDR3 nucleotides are TGTGCCAGCAGTGTCAAGGGTTACTATTCACCCCTCCACTTT.

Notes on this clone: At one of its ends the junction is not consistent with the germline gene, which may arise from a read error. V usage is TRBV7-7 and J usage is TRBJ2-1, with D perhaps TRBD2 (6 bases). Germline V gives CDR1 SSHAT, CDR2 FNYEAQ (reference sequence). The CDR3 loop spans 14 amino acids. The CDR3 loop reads CASSLGTGGNEQFF. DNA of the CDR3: TGTGCTAGCAGCTTGGGAACAGGAGGGAATGAGCAGTTCTTC.

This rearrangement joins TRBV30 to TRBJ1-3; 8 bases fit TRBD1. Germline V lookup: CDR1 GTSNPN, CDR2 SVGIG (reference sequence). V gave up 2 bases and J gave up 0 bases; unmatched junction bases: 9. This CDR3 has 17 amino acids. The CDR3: CAWSRSRTGGSGNTIYF. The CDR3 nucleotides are TGTGCCTGGAGTCGTTCCCGTACAGGGGGCTCTGGAAACACCATATATTTT.

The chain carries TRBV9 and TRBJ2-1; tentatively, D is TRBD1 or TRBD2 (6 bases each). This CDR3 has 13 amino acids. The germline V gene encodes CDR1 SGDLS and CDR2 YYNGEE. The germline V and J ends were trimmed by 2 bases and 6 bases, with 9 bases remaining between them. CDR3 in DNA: TGTGCCAGCAGCGTCGGGGGCCTCAATGAGCAGTTCTTC. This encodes CASSVGGLNEQFF. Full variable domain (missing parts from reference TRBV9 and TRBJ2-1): DSGVTQTPKHLITATGQRVTLRCSPRSGDLSVYWYQQSLDQGLQFLIQYYNGEERAKGNILERFSAQQFPDLHSELNLSSLELGDSALYFCASSVGGLNEQFFGPGTRLTVL.